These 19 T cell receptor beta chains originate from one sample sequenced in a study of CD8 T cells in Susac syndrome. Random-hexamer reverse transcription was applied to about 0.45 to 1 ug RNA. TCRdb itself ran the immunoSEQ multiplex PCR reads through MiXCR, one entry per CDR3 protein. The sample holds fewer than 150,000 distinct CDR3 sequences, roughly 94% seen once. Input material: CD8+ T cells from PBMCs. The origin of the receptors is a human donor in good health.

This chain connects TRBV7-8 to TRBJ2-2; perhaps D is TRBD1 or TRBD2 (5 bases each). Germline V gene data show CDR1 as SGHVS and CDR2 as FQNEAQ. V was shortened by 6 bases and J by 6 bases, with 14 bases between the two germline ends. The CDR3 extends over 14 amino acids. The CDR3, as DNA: TGTGCCAGCAGACGCATTGAGGGGCCCGGGGAGCTGTTTTTT. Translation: CASRRIEGPGELFF.

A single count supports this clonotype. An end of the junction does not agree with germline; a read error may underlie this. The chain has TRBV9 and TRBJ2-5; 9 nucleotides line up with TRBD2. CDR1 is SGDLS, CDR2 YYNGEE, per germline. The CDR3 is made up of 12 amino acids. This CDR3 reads CASSVLSGRLDF. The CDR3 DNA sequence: TGTGCCAGCAGCGTGCTTAGCGGGAGATTGGACTTC.

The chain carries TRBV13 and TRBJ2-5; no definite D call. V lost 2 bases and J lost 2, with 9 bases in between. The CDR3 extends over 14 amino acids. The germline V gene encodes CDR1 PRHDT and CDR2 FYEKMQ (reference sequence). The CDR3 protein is CASSLRQVQETQYF. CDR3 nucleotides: TGTGCCAGCAGCTTAAGGCAGGTTCAAGAGACCCAGTACTTC.

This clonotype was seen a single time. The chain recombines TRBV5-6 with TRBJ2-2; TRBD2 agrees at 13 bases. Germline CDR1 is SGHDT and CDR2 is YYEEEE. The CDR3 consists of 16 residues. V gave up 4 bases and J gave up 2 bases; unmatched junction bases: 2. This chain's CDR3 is CASSLGLAGNTGELFF. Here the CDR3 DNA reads TGTGCCAGCAGCCTGGGACTAGCGGGAAACACCGGGGAGCTGTTTTTT. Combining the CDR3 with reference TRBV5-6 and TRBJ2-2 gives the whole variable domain DAGVTQSPTHLIKTRGQQVTLRCSPKSGHDTVSWYQQALGQGPQFIFQYYEEEERQRGNFPDRFSGHQFPNYSSELNVNALLLGDSALYLCASSLGLAGNTGELFFGEGSRLTVL.

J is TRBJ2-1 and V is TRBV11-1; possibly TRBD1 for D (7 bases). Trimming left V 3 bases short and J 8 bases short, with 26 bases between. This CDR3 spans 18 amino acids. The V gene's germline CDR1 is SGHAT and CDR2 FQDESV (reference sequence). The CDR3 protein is CASSLSAREGGIRDEQFF. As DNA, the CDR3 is TGTGCCAGCAGCTTGTCGGCGCGGGAAGGGGGCATTAGGGATGAGCAGTTCTTC.

The CDR3 here is CASSVQGQPQHF. For the CDR3, the DNA is TGTGCCAGCAGTGTACAGGGCCAGCCCCAGCATTTT. The chain employs TRBV28 and TRBJ1-5; perhaps TRBD1 as D (6 bases). Germline V gene sequence: CDR1 MDHEN, CDR2 SYDVKM. V was cut by 5 bases and J by 7 bases, with 9 bases left in between. This CDR3 region has 12 residues.

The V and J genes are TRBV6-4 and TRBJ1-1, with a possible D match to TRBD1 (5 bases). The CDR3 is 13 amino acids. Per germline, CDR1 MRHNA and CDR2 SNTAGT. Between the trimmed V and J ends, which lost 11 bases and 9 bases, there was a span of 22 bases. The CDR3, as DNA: TGTGCCGGCTCCCATGGGGCAAATCCCAAAGCTTTCTTT. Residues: CAGSHGANPKAFF.

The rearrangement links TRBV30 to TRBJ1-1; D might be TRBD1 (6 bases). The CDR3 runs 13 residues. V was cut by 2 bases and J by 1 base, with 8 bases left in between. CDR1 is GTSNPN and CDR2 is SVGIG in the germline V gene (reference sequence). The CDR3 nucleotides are TGTGCCTGGAGTTTGACAGGGAACACTGAAGCTTTCTTT. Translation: CAWSLTGNTEAFF.

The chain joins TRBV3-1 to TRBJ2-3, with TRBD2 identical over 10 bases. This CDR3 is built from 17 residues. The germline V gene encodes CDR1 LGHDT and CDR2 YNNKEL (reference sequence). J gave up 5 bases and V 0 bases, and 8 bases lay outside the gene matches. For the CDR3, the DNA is TGTGCCAGCAGCCAAGAAGGGACTAGCGTCTTAGTAGATACGCAGTATTTT. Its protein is CASSQEGTSVLVDTQYF.

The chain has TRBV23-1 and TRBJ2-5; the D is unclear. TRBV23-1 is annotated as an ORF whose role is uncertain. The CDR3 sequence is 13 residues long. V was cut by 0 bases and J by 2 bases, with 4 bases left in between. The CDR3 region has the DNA TGCGCCAGCAGTCAATCGCGGCAAGAGACCCAGTACTTC. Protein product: CASSQSRQETQYF.

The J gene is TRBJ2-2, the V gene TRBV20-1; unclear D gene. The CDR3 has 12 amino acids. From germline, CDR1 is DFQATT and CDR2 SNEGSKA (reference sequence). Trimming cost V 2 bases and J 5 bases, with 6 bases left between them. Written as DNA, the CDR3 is TGCAGTGCTAGAATTCCGACCGGGGAGCTGTTTTTT. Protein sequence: CSARIPTGELFF.

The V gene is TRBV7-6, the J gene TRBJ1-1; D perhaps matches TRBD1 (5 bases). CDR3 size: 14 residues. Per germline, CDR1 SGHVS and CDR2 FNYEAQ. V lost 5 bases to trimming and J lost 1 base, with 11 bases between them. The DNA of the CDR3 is TGTGCCAGCAGCCGCGGACAACAGAACACTGAAGCTTTCTTT. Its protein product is CASSRGQQNTEAFF.

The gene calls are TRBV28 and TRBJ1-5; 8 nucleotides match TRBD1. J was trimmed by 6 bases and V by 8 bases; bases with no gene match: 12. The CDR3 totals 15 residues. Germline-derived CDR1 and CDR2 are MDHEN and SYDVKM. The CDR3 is CASGDRSGAAQPQHF. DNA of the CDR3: TGTGCCAGCGGGGACAGGAGCGGGGCAGCTCAGCCCCAGCATTTT.

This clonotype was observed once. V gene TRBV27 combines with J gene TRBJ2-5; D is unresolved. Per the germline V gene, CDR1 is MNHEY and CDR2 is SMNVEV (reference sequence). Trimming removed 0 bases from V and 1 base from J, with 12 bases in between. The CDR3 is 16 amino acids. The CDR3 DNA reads TGTGCCAGCAGTTTATCTTGGTCCGCATCCCAAGAGACCCAGTACTTC. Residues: CASSLSWSASQETQYF.

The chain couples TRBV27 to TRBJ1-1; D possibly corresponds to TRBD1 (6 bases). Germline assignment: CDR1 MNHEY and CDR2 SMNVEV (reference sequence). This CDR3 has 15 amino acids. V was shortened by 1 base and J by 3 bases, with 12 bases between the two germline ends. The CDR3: CASSLYPGVDTEAFF. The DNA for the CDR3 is TGTGCCAGCAGTTTATACCCAGGGGTAGACACTGAAGCTTTCTTT.

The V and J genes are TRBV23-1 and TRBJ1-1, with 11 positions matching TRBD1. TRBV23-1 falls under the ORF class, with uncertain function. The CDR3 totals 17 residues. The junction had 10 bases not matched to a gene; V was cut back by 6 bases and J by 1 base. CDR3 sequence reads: CASSQRTGGDTNTEAFF. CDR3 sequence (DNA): TGCGCCAGCAGCCAGAGGACAGGGGGCGATACGAACACTGAAGCTTTCTTT.

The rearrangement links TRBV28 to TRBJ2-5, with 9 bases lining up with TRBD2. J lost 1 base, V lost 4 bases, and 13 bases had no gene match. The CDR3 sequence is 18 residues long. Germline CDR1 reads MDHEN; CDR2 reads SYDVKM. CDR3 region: CASSSPQVAGEFQETQYF. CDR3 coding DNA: TGTGCCAGCAGTTCCCCCCAGGTAGCGGGAGAGTTCCAAGAGACCCAGTACTTC.

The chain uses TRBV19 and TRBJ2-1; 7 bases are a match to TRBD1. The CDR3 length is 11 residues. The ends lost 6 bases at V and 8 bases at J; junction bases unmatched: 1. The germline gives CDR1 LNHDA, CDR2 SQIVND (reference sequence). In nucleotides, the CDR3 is TGTGCCAGTAGGACAGGGTATGAGCAGTTCTTC. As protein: CASRTGYEQFF.

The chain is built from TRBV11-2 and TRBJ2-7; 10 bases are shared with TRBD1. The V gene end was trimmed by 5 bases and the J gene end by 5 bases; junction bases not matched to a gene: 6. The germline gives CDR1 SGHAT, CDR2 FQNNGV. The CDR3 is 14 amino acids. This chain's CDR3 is CASSTRDRGHEQYF. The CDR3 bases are TGTGCCAGCAGCACCCGGGACAGGGGCCACGAGCAGTACTTC.